What follows describes a single T cell receptor (beta chain). This sample was taken from a study of cytomegalovirus exposure and HLA in healthy donors. The CDR3 has 16 residues. Unmatched junction bases numbered 6, after V lost 1 base and J lost 1 base. Per the germline V gene, CDR1 is MGHRA and CDR2 is YSYEKL. PCR employed 60 Vbeta and 13 Jbeta primers. Profiling relied on immunoSEQ multiplex PCR, and the TCRdb table lists in-frame clones only, not all of them. The sample comprises roughly 120,000 clones, about 81% of which are singletons, and 0.9% to 1.2% rests with the top ten. V usage is TRBV4-1 and J usage is TRBJ1-1, with TRBD1 identical over 7 bases. The receptor was isolated from a woman aged 30 to 39 in good health and CMV-seronegative. The sequencing input was PBMCs. CDR3 sequence (DNA): TGCGCCAGCAGCCAAGGATTTGACAGGGCGAACACTGAAGCTTTCTTT. Translated, it gives CASSQGFDRANTEAFF.